This T cell receptor beta chain comes out of a study of blood T cell repertoires in COVID-19. Looking at the study overall: Sources were T cells, B-cell-depleted T cells, or PBMCs; the material itself was cDNA or gDNA.

In terms of age and location, participants ranged from roughly 18 to 100 years and lived in about two dozen US areas. Clinical histories supplied by participants themselves formed the basis of cohort assignment. Germline assignment: CDR1 SGHVS and CDR2 FQNEAQ. The CDR3 loop spans 16 amino acids. V dropped 5 bases and J dropped 1 base, with 18 bases sitting between them. Original processing methods: Nucleated cell number was recorded as an estimate derived from reference gene primer amplification. Assay: immunoSEQ multiplex PCR; the TCRdb copy retains only in-frame clones and omits some. V and J calls and clone size are as listed in that table; D and trimming were resolved from the DNA. The repertoire holds 360,000 or so clones, about 90% seen once, with 2.5% to 3.5% in the top ten.

The material sequenced was PBMCs or T cells enriched from blood (not recorded which). The receptor was isolated from a woman in her 30s who had recovered from COVID-19. This chain links TRBV7-8 with TRBJ2-7; D not resolved. CDR3 loop: CASSTATAYPSYEQYF. The DNA for the CDR3 is TGTGCCAGCAGCACGGCTACAGCATATCCTTCCTACGAGCAGTACTTC. The whole variable domain, remainder taken from reference TRBV7-8 and TRBJ2-7, is GAGVSQSPRYKVAKRGQDVALRCDPISGHVSLFWYQQALGQGPEFLTYFQNEAQLDKSGLPSDRFFAERPEGSVSTLKIQRTQQEDSAVYLCASSTATAYPSYEQYFGPGTRLTVT.